The clone carrying this T cell receptor (beta chain) appeared a few times. These data are taken from a study of early T cells in non-severe SARS-CoV-2 infection. Study-level background: The authors sequenced bulk RNA from unsorted whole blood, leaving chains unpaired.

Unique molecular identifiers tagged individual cDNA molecules. A single record per CDR3 protein comes from TCRdb applying MiXCR to the 5' RACE reads. The sample lists approximately 45,000 distinct CDR3 sequences, roughly 6% seen once, with under 15% in the top ten. The TCR comes from an adult who was a healthcare worker with PCR-confirmed SARS-CoV-2 infection or an uninfected control (not recorded which). The material sequenced was whole blood.

The CDR3 sequence is CASGSMGALGNIQYF. The CDR3 bases are TGTGCTAGTGGTTCGATGGGGGCCCTCGGGAACATTCAGTACTTC. The chain joins TRBV12-5 to TRBJ2-4; the D gene is possibly TRBD1 (6 bases). The germline V gene encodes CDR1 LGHNT and CDR2 FRNRAP. Trimming shortened V by 4 bases and J by 7 bases, and 17 bases separated the two germline ends. The CDR3 has 15 amino acids.